The present entry profiles one T cell receptor beta chain with its context. The CDR3 has 14 residues. The germline V gene has CDR1 MNHNS and CDR2 SASEGT. Trimming stripped 3 bases from V and 2 bases from J, with 8 bases between. Measured with immunoSEQ multiplex PCR; TCRdb has only the in-frame clones, and not every one. The sample records approximately 150,000 clones, 70% to 90% being singletons. The sample comes from a study of blood T cell repertoires in COVID-19. At the level of the study: COVID-19 samples collected from the United States, Italy and Spain covered acute and convalescent phases. T cells, B-cell-depleted T cells, or PBMCs provided the cDNA or gDNA that served as material.

Seattle-derived patients entered the study during active infection and were followed longitudinally. The sample was peripheral blood. The TCR originated in a woman older than 75 with COVID-19, enrolled during active disease. This chain joins TRBV6-1 and TRBJ1-3, with D perhaps matching TRBD1 (5 bases). CDR3 residues: CASSEAGPGNTIYF. CDR3 in DNA: TGTGCCAGCAGTGAGGCAGGGCCTGGAAACACCATATATTTT.